One and the same sample provided the 8 T cell receptor beta chains below, sequenced in a study of blood T cell repertoires in COVID-19. Generated by immunoSEQ multiplex PCR, the TCRdb table keeps only in-frame clones and is missing some. The table has about 80,000 clones, roughly four fifths seen once. Sequencing input: peripheral blood. The receptors were sampled from a man older than 75 with acute or convalescent COVID-19.

This clone was counted only a few times. This rearrangement joins TRBV6-1 to TRBJ1-4, with 7 bases fitting TRBD1. From germline, CDR1 is MNHNS and CDR2 SASEGT. After removal of 3 bases from V and 8 bases from J, the junction contained 6 bases not matched to a gene. The CDR3 runs to 14 residues. This CDR3 is CASSDPTGMEKLFF. The CDR3 DNA reads TGTGCCAGCAGTGACCCGACAGGGATGGAAAAACTGTTTTTT.

The rearrangement links TRBV15 to TRBJ2-5; no reliable D call. The V and J ends lost 0 bases and 6 bases respectively, with 8 bases between them. This CDR3 region has 13 residues. Germline CDR1 reads LNHNV; CDR2 reads YYDKDF (reference sequence). CDR3 amino acids: CATSRDRRKTQYF. Written as DNA, the CDR3 is TGTGCCACCAGCAGAGATCGTAGAAAGACCCAGTACTTC.

The chain links TRBV6-6 to TRBJ2-7, with 10 bases lining up with TRBD1. This CDR3 contains 16 residues. V dropped 6 bases and J dropped 4; count of bases not matched to a gene: 12. Germline V gene data show CDR1 as MNHNY and CDR2 as SVGAGI (reference sequence). This CDR3 reads CASSRSFRDRGYEQYF. CDR3 nucleotide sequence: TGTGCCAGCAGCCGATCTTTCCGGGACAGGGGTTACGAGCAGTACTTC.

The chain employs TRBV5-1 and TRBJ1-2, with D tentatively TRBD1 (6 bases). The germline V gene encodes CDR1 SGHRS and CDR2 YFSETQ. This CDR3 spans 16 amino acids. V was cut by 0 bases and J by 3 bases, with 15 bases left in between. DNA for the CDR3: TGCGCCAGCAGCTTGGCCATAGGGGAGGGGGACTATGGCTACACCTTC. Its translation: CASSLAIGEGDYGYTF.

The chain combines TRBV27 with TRBJ2-6; TRBD1 aligns across 10 bases. The CDR3 runs 16 residues. Per the germline V gene, CDR1 is MNHEY and CDR2 is SMNVEV (reference sequence). The V gene end was trimmed by 6 bases and the J gene end by 3 bases; junction bases not matched to a gene: 5. The CDR3 region has the DNA TGTGCCAGCAGGTTGACAGGGGGCAATGGGGCCAACGTCCTGACTTTC. This encodes CASRLTGGNGANVLTF.

This chain links TRBV5-1 with TRBJ2-2; 8 positions match TRBD1. V trimming: 4 bases; J trimming: 0 bases; junction bases outside the gene matches: 2. Germline values: CDR1 SGHRS, CDR2 YFSETQ. The length of the CDR3 is 15 residues. This CDR3 is CASSPGQANTGELFF. The CDR3 DNA follows: TGCGCCAGCAGCCCGGGACAGGCGAACACCGGGGAGCTGTTTTTT.

This chain joins TRBV5-1 and TRBJ2-3; the D gene is possibly TRBD2 (6 bases). This CDR3 contains 15 residues. Trimming removed 4 bases from V and 3 bases from J, with 15 bases in between. Germline-derived CDR1 and CDR2 are SGHRS and YFSETQ. CDR3 DNA sequence: TGCGCCAGCAGCCTGCCGGGACTCCTTACAGATACGCAGTATTTT. Amino acids: CASSLPGLLTDTQYF. The whole variable domain, filled in from reference TRBV5-1 and TRBJ2-3, reads KAGVTQTPRYLIKTRGQQVTLSCSPISGHRSVSWYQQTPGQGLQFLFEYFSETQRNKGNFPGRFSGRQFSNSRSEMNVSTLELGDSALYLCASSLPGLLTDTQYFGPGTRLTVL.

The gene calls are TRBV7-9 and TRBJ2-7; 8 nucleotides match TRBD1. The length of the CDR3 is 12 residues. The V gene's germline CDR1 is SEHNR and CDR2 FQNEAQ (reference sequence). V shed 5 bases and J 13 bases; nucleotides not matched to a gene: 10. CDR3 DNA sequence: TGTGCCAGCAGCCCCATCCGGGACAGGATATACTTC. Encoded protein: CASSPIRDRIYF.